A single sample gave rise to the 11 T cell receptor beta chains below, sequenced in a study of blood T cell repertoires in COVID-19. Profiling relied on immunoSEQ multiplex PCR, and the TCRdb table lists in-frame clones only, not all of them. The sample lists 230,000 or so clones, around 82% occurring once. Source material: peripheral blood. The receptors were sampled from a man in his forties or fifties with active or convalescent COVID-19.

The rearrangement joins TRBV5-8 to TRBJ1-1, with D possibly being TRBD1 (5 bases). The CDR3 consists of 18 residues. Germline V gene sequence: CDR1 SGHTS, CDR2 YDEGEE. Trimming stripped 6 bases from V and 1 base from J, with 25 bases between. The CDR3 DNA sequence: TGTGCCAGCACCCTCGGAGGGGCCGGTTGGGGCCAGAACACTGAAGCTTTCTTT. It encodes CASTLGGAGWGQNTEAFF.

This clone was seen a single time. The rearrangement links TRBV3-1 (or the pseudogene TRBV3-2) to TRBJ2-7; a weak D match, TRBD2 (6 bases). Trimming cost V 0 bases and J 1 base, with 13 bases left between them. CDR3 length: 16 amino acids. CDR1 is LGHDT, CDR2 YNNKEL, per germline (reference sequence). In DNA form, the CDR3 reads TGTGCCAGCAGCCAAGAGGAGGGTAGACGATCCTACGAGCAGTACTTC. The encoded protein is CASSQEEGRRSYEQYF.

The chain recombines TRBV10-2 with TRBJ1-2; TRBD1 aligns across 9 bases. V lost 7 bases, J lost 8 bases, and 11 bases stayed unmatched. Germline CDR1 reads WSHSY; CDR2 reads SAAADI. The CDR3 length is 14 residues. This CDR3 is CASTEDRGTGGYTF. The CDR3 DNA reads as TGCGCCAGCACAGAAGACAGGGGGACAGGAGGCTACACCTTC.

The V gene is TRBV10-3, the J gene TRBJ1-1; no reliable D call. The CDR3 spans 14 residues. Trimming took 5 bases from V and 0 from J, leaving 10 bases between them. Per germline, CDR1 ENHRY and CDR2 SYGVKD. The CDR3 region has the DNA TGTGCCATCAGTTCAACAGTTATGAACACTGAAGCTTTCTTT. It encodes CAISSTVMNTEAFF.

The chain joins TRBV24-1 to TRBJ1-1; 12 bases align to TRBD1. V dropped 7 bases and J dropped 4; count of bases not matched to a gene: 3. From germline, CDR1 is KGHDR and CDR2 SFDVKD. The CDR3 totals 14 residues. The CDR3 spells CATRGQGAGTEAFF. The DNA of the CDR3 is TGTGCCACCAGGGGACAGGGGGCGGGCACTGAAGCTTTCTTT.

V usage is TRBV19 and J usage is TRBJ1-3; D is uncertain. This CDR3 has 14 amino acids. Between the trimmed V and J ends, which lost 4 bases and 0 bases, there was a span of 7 bases. Germline CDR1 reads LNHDA; CDR2 reads SQIVND (reference sequence). This CDR3 reads CASSTVDSGNTIYF. The DNA for the CDR3 is TGTGCCAGTAGTACAGTCGACTCTGGAAACACCATATATTTT.

The CDR3 loop reads CASSLDGGHQETQYF. The CDR3 DNA sequence: TGTGCCAGCAGCTTAGATGGGGGCCACCAAGAGACCCAGTACTTC. The V call is TRBV7-2, the J call TRBJ2-5; a weak D match, TRBD1 (6 bases). V gave up 1 base and J gave up 0 bases, with 9 bases separating them. Germline CDR1 SGHTA, CDR2 FQGNSA. This CDR3 comprises 15 residues.

The V and J genes are TRBV9 and TRBJ1-3; tentatively, D is TRBD1 (6 bases). There are 16 residues in the CDR3. V was shortened by 4 bases and J by 0 bases, with 14 bases between the two germline ends. Germline V lookup: CDR1 SGDLS, CDR2 YYNGEE. This chain's CDR3 is CASSFRSGASGNTIYF. Written as DNA, the CDR3 is TGTGCCAGCAGCTTCCGTTCAGGGGCCTCTGGAAACACCATATATTTT.

The V gene is TRBV19, the J gene TRBJ1-5; the D gene is possibly TRBD1 (6 bases). The CDR3 is made up of 14 amino acids. Germline V gives CDR1 LNHDA, CDR2 SQIVND (reference sequence). V was pared by 7 bases and J by 3 bases, with 13 bases between. The CDR3 sequence is CASTWGPSNQPQHF. Here the CDR3 DNA reads TGTGCCAGTACCTGGGGGCCGTCCAATCAGCCCCAGCATTTT.

This chain connects TRBV27 to TRBJ1-2; D not resolved. This CDR3 comprises 13 residues. V shed 6 bases and J shed 4 bases, with 12 bases lying between them. From germline, CDR1 is MNHEY and CDR2 SMNVEV (reference sequence). The CDR3, as DNA: TGTGCCAGCAGCCCCGCAGGCCCCTATGGCTACACCTTC. Residues: CASSPAGPYGYTF.

The V gene is TRBV3-1 (or the pseudogene TRBV3-2), the J gene TRBJ1-1; perhaps TRBD1 as D (5 bases). Germline loops: CDR1 LGHDT, CDR2 YNNKEL (reference sequence). The CDR3 totals 15 residues. Trimming removed 1 base from V and 6 bases from J, with 15 bases in between. The CDR3 DNA reads as TGTGCCAGCAGCCAAGCAGGGCTTGAATGGCCTGAAGCTTTCTTT. Amino acids: CASSQAGLEWPEAFF.